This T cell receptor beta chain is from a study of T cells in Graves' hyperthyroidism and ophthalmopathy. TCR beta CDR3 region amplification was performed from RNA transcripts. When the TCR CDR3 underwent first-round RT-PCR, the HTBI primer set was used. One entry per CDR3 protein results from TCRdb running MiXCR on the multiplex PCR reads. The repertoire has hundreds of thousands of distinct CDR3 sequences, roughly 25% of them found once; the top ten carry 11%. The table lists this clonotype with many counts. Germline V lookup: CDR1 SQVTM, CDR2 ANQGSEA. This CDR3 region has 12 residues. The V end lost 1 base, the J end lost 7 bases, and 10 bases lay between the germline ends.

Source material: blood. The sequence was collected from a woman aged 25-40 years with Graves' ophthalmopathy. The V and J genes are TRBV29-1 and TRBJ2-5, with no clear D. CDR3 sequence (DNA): TGCAGCGTTGAAGTGGAAGGGTTGACCCAGTACTTC. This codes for CSVEVEGLTQYF.